This T cell receptor gamma chain was sequenced during a study of gamma delta lymphoproliferative disorders and STAT genes. TCRdb re-identified clones in the multiplex PCR reads via CATT. The sample holds about 2,200 gamma-chain clones, roughly a tenth seen once. About this clone itself: The DNA is omitted, as the CDR3 cannot be located on it reliably, and the CDR3 follows TCRdb's listing.

Genomic DNA from isolated PBMCs served as the sequencing template. Sequenced patients: median age roughly 59 years, roughly 5 males and about 6 females. Counting both end residues, the CDR3 totals 16 amino acids. The V gene call is TRGV11, and the J gene call is absent. TRGV11 falls under the ORF class, with uncertain function. The sample comprised blood. The source is a human donor with gamma-delta T-cell large granular lymphocyte leukemia. The CDR3 here is CTTVPAGLGFDWIKTF.